The 22 T cell receptor beta chains reported below all come from one sample, sequenced in a study of T cell responses to AZD1222 COVID-19 vaccine listed by TCRdb under 2021. The library came from the immunoSEQ multiplex PCR assay. What TCRdb holds here is the immuneACCESS table cut down to in-frame rearrangements. Part of the clones is not present; checked against another copy, under half of the missing clones reflect an unresolved V gene, and the others are unexplained. Recorded for this sample are approximately 100,000 clones; 92% of them occurred a single time. The ten top clones hold about 5% of the sample. The sample's time point label is to be understood as: baseline before first vaccination. The input for sequencing was peripheral blood, taken on day 0 of AZD1222 vaccination. These receptors were collected from an adult in good health.

This chain links TRBV29-1 with TRBJ2-7; D possibly uses TRBD1 or TRBD2 (6 bases each). This CDR3 has 15 amino acids. Germline lookup yields CDR1 SQVTM and CDR2 ANQGSEA. Trimming cost V 3 bases and J 0 bases, with 15 bases left between them. CDR3 sequence (DNA): TGCAGCGTTGAGGACCCGGGGGCCAGCTCCTACGAGCAGTACTTC. Its protein product is CSVEDPGASSYEQYF.

The chain uses TRBV11-2 and TRBJ2-1, with 14 bases identical to TRBD2. V was clipped by 3 bases and J by 8 bases; unmatched bases: 6. Germline values: CDR1 SGHAT, CDR2 FQNNGV. The CDR3 runs 16 residues. As DNA, the CDR3 is TGTGCCAGCAGCTTTCTGACTAGCGGGAGGGTCTATGAGCAGTTCTTC. It specifies CASSFLTSGRVYEQFF.

The rearrangement links TRBV29-1 to TRBJ2-7, with no clear D. Trimming stripped 6 bases from V and 1 base from J, with 7 bases between. From germline, CDR1 is SQVTM and CDR2 ANQGSEA. This CDR3 contains 11 residues. CDR3 protein: CSVENSYEQYF. The CDR3 DNA sequence: TGCAGCGTGGAAAATTCCTACGAGCAGTACTTC.

This chain joins TRBV2 and TRBJ2-2; 7 bases agree with TRBD1. CDR3 length: 14 amino acids. The V gene's germline CDR1 is SNHLY and CDR2 FYNNEI. V was clipped by 6 bases and J by 2 bases; unmatched bases: 3. The CDR3 is CASRGQLNTGELFF. In DNA form, the CDR3 reads TGTGCCAGCAGGGGACAGCTTAACACCGGGGAGCTGTTTTTT. The full variable domain, rest sourced from reference TRBV2 and TRBJ2-2, is EPEVTQTPSHQVTQMGQEVILRCVPISNHLYFYWYRQILGQKVEFLVSFYNNEISEKSEIFDDQFSVERPDGSNFTLKIRSTKLEDSAMYFCASRGQLNTGELFFGEGSRLTVL.

The chain combines TRBV5-8 with TRBJ2-3, with TRBD2 matching over 14 bases. The CDR3 consists of 16 residues. V shed 4 bases and J 5 bases; nucleotides not matched to a gene: 6. Germline CDR1 and CDR2: SGHTS and YDEGEE. CDR3 in amino acids: CASSQLTSGRGDTQYF. The CDR3 coding sequence is TGTGCCAGCAGCCAACTGACTAGCGGGAGGGGAGATACGCAGTATTTT.

The CDR3 DNA follows: TGTGCCAGCAGTGATCTAGCGGGAGCGTACGAGCAGTACTTC. It is translated as CASSDLAGAYEQYF. This chain connects TRBV2 to TRBJ2-7, with TRBD2 identical over 10 bases. This CDR3 has 14 residues. Trimming cost V 3 bases and J 4 bases; bases outside gene matches: 3. Germline V gene data show CDR1 as SNHLY and CDR2 as FYNNEI. The full variable domain, in which reference TRBV2 and TRBJ2-7 provide the parts outside the CDR3, is EPEVTQTPSHQVTQMGQEVILRCVPISNHLYFYWYRQILGQKVEFLVSFYNNEISEKSEIFDDQFSVERPDGSNFTLKIRSTKLEDSAMYFCASSDLAGAYEQYFGPGTRLTVT.

The chain links TRBV3-1 (or the pseudogene TRBV3-2) to TRBJ2-7; D possibly corresponds to TRBD2 (6 bases). Germline-derived CDR1 and CDR2 are LGHDT and YNNKEL (reference sequence). The CDR3 loop spans 19 amino acids. Between the trimmed V and J ends, which lost 0 bases and 3 bases, there was a span of 24 bases. The CDR3 reads CASSQDDTGLRIGNYEQYF. The CDR3 coding sequence is TGTGCCAGCAGCCAAGACGATACGGGACTCCGGATTGGAAACTACGAGCAGTACTTC.

The J gene is TRBJ1-2, the V gene TRBV24-1; D uncertain. Germline CDR1 is KGHDR and CDR2 is SFDVKD. V gave up 5 bases and J gave up 3 bases, with 6 bases separating them. CDR3 size: 12 residues. CDR3 amino acids: CATSASDYGYTF. CDR3 sequence (DNA): TGTGCCACCAGTGCTTCGGACTATGGCTACACCTTC.

This sequence joins TRBV5-8 and TRBJ1-4, with D uncertain. Trimming removed 7 bases at V and 5 bases at J, with 12 bases between. CDR1 and CDR2 from the germline V gene are SGHTS and YDEGEE. CDR3 length: 13 residues. The CDR3 sequence: CASVRSTNEKLFF. DNA for the CDR3: TGTGCCAGCGTCCGATCGACGAATGAAAAACTGTTTTTT.

The V call is TRBV7-9, the J call TRBJ2-7; a possible D gene is TRBD1 (6 bases). Trimming took 5 bases from V and 13 from J, leaving 24 bases between them. The germline V gene encodes CDR1 SEHNR and CDR2 FQNEAQ (reference sequence). The CDR3 loop spans 14 amino acids. The CDR3 loop is CASSPPLKDRAPYF. The CDR3 DNA reads TGTGCCAGCAGCCCCCCCCTAAAGGACAGAGCCCCCTACTTC.

The chain couples TRBV5-4 to TRBJ1-5, with D unclear. The CDR3 contains 17 residues. Per the germline V gene, CDR1 is SGHNT and CDR2 is YYREEE (reference sequence). V was pared by 0 bases and J by 2 bases, with 15 bases between. In nucleotides, the CDR3 is TGTGCCAGCAGCTTGGGGGGATGGAAAGGTGGCAATCAGCCCCAGCATTTT. This sequence encodes CASSLGGWKGGNQPQHF.

This sequence joins TRBV7-2 and TRBJ2-1; possible D gene TRBD2, 6 bases. V was trimmed by 3 bases and J by 10 bases, leaving 19 bases between them. Germline CDR1 reads SGHTA; CDR2 reads FQGNSA. The CDR3 loop spans 15 amino acids. The CDR3 DNA follows: TGTGCCAGCAGCTTGGGGGGACTCGTCCTTTGGGAGCAGTTCTTC. This translates into CASSLGGLVLWEQFF.

This chain joins TRBV9 and TRBJ2-7, with D perhaps TRBD1 (6 bases). This CDR3 is built from 14 residues. V was clipped by 1 base and J by 1 base, with 9 bases between them. Germline V gene sequence: CDR1 SGDLS, CDR2 YYNGEE. This chain's CDR3 is CASSVQGLSYEQYF. CDR3 in DNA: TGTGCCAGCAGCGTACAGGGGCTATCCTACGAGCAGTACTTC.

In its sample, this clone was seen once. The rearrangement uses TRBV5-1 and TRBJ2-3; TRBD2 matches 7 bases. Germline-derived CDR1 and CDR2 are SGHRS and YFSETQ. The CDR3 extends over 15 amino acids. V shed 6 bases, J shed 0 bases, and the junction held 7 bases outside the gene matches. The CDR3: CASNPSGTSTDTQYF. The CDR3 nucleotides are TGCGCCAGCAACCCGAGCGGGACTAGCACAGATACGCAGTATTTT.

The rearrangement links TRBV5-1 to TRBJ2-1; 7 bases fit TRBD2. The CDR3 contains 14 residues. J lost 8 bases, V lost 2 bases, and 7 bases had no gene match. CDR1 and CDR2 from the germline V gene are SGHRS and YFSETQ. The CDR3 spells CASSLAGNVYEQFF. For the CDR3, the DNA is TGCGCCAGCAGCTTAGCGGGAAACGTCTATGAGCAGTTCTTC. Full variable domain (rest looked up from reference TRBV5-1 and TRBJ2-1): KAGVTQTPRYLIKTRGQQVTLSCSPISGHRSVSWYQQTPGQGLQFLFEYFSETQRNKGNFPGRFSGRQFSNSRSEMNVSTLELGDSALYLCASSLAGNVYEQFFGPGTRLTVL.

The V and J genes are TRBV27 and TRBJ2-7, with 8 nucleotides matching TRBD1. The CDR3 is made up of 13 amino acids. V was clipped by 6 bases and J by 5 bases; unmatched bases: 6. Germline loops: CDR1 MNHEY, CDR2 SMNVEV (reference sequence). CDR3 loop: CASRKTGVNEQYF. The CDR3 DNA reads as TGTGCCAGCAGAAAGACAGGGGTCAACGAGCAGTACTTC.

The rearrangement links TRBV5-1 to TRBJ1-1, with TRBD1 as a possible D gene (5 bases). V dropped 2 bases and J dropped 0 bases, with 11 bases sitting between them. CDR1 SGHRS and CDR2 YFSETQ come from the germline V gene. The CDR3 length is 15 residues. This CDR3 is CASSFTGTMNTEAFF. In DNA, the CDR3 is TGCGCCAGCAGCTTTACCGGGACCATGAACACTGAAGCTTTCTTT.

The chain joins TRBV10-3 to TRBJ2-2, with TRBD2 as a possible D gene (6 bases). V was trimmed by 8 bases and J by 1 base, leaving 11 bases between them. This CDR3 comprises 14 residues. Germline V gene data show CDR1 as ENHRY and CDR2 as SYGVKD. CDR3 DNA sequence: TGTGCCATCGGAGGGTCTCGGAACACCGGGGAGCTGTTTTTT. It specifies CAIGGSRNTGELFF.

The chain is built from TRBV3-1 (or the pseudogene TRBV3-2) and TRBJ1-2, with 10 nucleotides matching TRBD1. CDR1 is LGHDT and CDR2 is YNNKEL in the germline V gene (reference sequence). The CDR3 spans 18 residues. The trim removed 3 bases at V and 1 base at J, leaving 11 bases unmatched. The CDR3 spells CASSHRQGASLYNYGYTF. CDR3 DNA: TGTGCCAGCAGCCACAGACAGGGGGCCTCCCTTTATAACTATGGCTACACCTTC.

The V call is TRBV7-9, the J call TRBJ2-7, with 7 positions matching TRBD1. The CDR3 sequence is 14 residues long. The trim removed 1 base at V and 0 bases at J, leaving 0 bases unmatched. Germline-derived CDR1 and CDR2 are SEHNR and FQNEAQ (reference sequence). CDR3 DNA: TGTGCCAGCAGCTTAGGGACAGGCTCCTACGAGCAGTACTTC. This codes for CASSLGTGSYEQYF.

This clone was seen only once. The chain combines TRBV12-3 or TRBV12-4 with TRBJ1-5; D is ambiguous. V was shortened by 6 bases and J by 0 bases, with 6 bases between the two germline ends. This CDR3 comprises 13 residues. The CDR3 region is CASRLNSNQPQHF. The CDR3 nucleotides are TGTGCCAGCAGGCTTAATAGCAATCAGCCCCAGCATTTT.

The genes are TRBV27 and TRBJ2-5; the match to TRBD2 covers 12 bases. This CDR3 spans 16 amino acids. Germline-derived CDR1 and CDR2 are MNHEY and SMNVEV (reference sequence). V lost 3 bases and J lost 4; bases outside the gene matches: 6. The CDR3: CASSLLAGGPRETQYF. The CDR3 DNA reads as TGTGCCAGCAGTTTGCTAGCGGGAGGGCCACGAGAGACCCAGTACTTC.